The present entry profiles one T cell receptor (beta chain) with its context. Measured with immunoSEQ multiplex PCR; TCRdb has only the in-frame clones, and not every one. Among about 400,000 clones, nearly 90% were seen once, and the ten largest hold less than 2%. The data originate from a study of blood T cell repertoires in COVID-19. Study in general: Italy, Spain and the United States were the sources of the convalescent and acute COVID-19 samples.

Between the trimmed V and J ends, which lost 0 bases and 2 bases, there was a span of 11 bases. Germline V CDR1 and CDR2: SGHNT, YYREEE (reference sequence). The CDR3 is 15 residues long. This receptor was taken from a woman under 40 who had recovered from COVID-19. Sequencing was done on a sample of PBMCs or T cells enriched from blood (not recorded which). The chain is built from TRBV5-4 and TRBJ1-1; D remains unclear. CDR3 nucleotide sequence: TGTGCCAGCAGCTTGGGTGGAGCCGGAAACACTGAAGCTTTCTTT. The encoded protein is CASSLGGAGNTEAFF.